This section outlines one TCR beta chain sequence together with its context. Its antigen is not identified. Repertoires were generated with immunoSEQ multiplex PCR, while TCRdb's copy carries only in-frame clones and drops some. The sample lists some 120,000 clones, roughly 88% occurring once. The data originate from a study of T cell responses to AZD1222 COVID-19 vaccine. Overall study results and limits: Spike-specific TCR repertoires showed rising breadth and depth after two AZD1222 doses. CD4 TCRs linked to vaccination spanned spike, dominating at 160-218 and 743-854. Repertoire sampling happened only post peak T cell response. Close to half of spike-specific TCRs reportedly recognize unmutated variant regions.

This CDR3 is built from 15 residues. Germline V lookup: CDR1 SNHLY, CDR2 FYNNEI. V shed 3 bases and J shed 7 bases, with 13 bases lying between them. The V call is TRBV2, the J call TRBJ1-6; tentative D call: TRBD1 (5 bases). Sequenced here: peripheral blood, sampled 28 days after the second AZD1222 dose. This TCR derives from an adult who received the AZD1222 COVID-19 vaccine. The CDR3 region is CASSDWGTENSPLHF. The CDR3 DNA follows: TGTGCCAGCAGTGACTGGGGGACGGAGAATTCACCCCTCCACTTT.